A selection of T cell receptor beta chains follows, all from one sample in a study of post-analysis software for immune sequencing data. TCRdb used MiXCR to reprocess the PCR reads, holding one entry per CDR3 protein. The sample consists of hundreds of thousands of distinct CDR3 sequences, around 40% of them appearing once. Sequencing used blood. These receptors were obtained from a girl aged 10 to 17 with multiple sclerosis. CDR3s include the opening cysteine and the closing phenylalanine or tryptophan. A D gene is named only where the DNA matches it firmly. Rows may omit the clone size; those that give it use once, few, many or a size class.

v_call,d_call,clone_size,j_call,cdr3_aa,cdr3_nt
TRBV20-1,NA,NA,TRBJ2-1,CSARGGEAAYNEQFF,TGCAGTGCTAGAGGAGGGGAGGCGGCCTACAATGAGCAGTTCTTC
TRBV29-1,TRBD1,NA,TRBJ2-7,CSVEKGGTGISYEQYF,TGCAGCGTTGAAAAGGGGGGGACAGGGATCTCCTACGAGCAGTACTTC
TRBV20-1,TRBD2,few,TRBJ2-7,CSARDATSGKYEQYF,TGCAGTGCTAGAGATGCGACTAGCGGGAAATACGAGCAGTACTTC
TRBV5-1,NA,NA,TRBJ1-1,CASSPGAGWTEAFF,TGCGCCAGCAGCCCCGGGGCCGGTTGGACTGAAGCTTTCTTT
TRBV6-5,NA,NA,TRBJ2-7,CASSYSRDYEQYF,TGTGCCAGCAGTTACTCTCGGGACTACGAGCAGTACTTC
TRBV10-3,NA,NA,TRBJ1-6,CAISENGGGINSPLHF,TGTGCCATCAGTGAGAATGGTGGGGGGATTAATTCACCCCTCCACTTT
TRBV5-1,TRBD2,NA,TRBJ2-1,CASSINSGTSGPSYNEQFF,TGCGCCAGCAGCATAAACTCCGGGACTAGCGGCCCCTCCTACAATGAGCAGTTCTTC
TRBV2,TRBD2,NA,TRBJ2-7,CASMASGSYEQYF,TGTGCCAGCATGGCTAGCGGGTCCTACGAGCAGTACTTC
TRBV29-1,TRBD2,NA,TRBJ2-1,CSVAADLLAGGGYNEQFF,TGCAGCGTTGCCGCCGACTTGCTAGCGGGGGGGGGATACAATGAGCAGTTCTTC
TRBV2,NA,NA,TRBJ2-7,CASRRTAPYEQYF,TGTGCCAGCAGAAGGACGGCACCCTACGAGCAGTACTTC
TRBV7-3,NA,few,TRBJ1-1,CASSLTMGTEAFF,TGTGCCAGCAGCTTAACCATGGGTACTGAAGCTTTCTTT
TRBV3-1,TRBD1,few,TRBJ2-1,CASSQVQGVNEQFF,TGTGCCAGCAGCCAAGTCCAGGGGGTAAATGAGCAGTTCTTC
TRBV29-1,NA,NA,TRBJ2-4,CSVAGGLIQYF,TGCAGCGTTGCGGGGGGCCTCATTCAGTACTTC
TRBV15,NA,NA,TRBJ2-1,CATSLRDPGNEQFF,TGTGCCACCAGCCTCAGAGATCCGGGGAACGAGCAGTTCTTC
TRBV12-3/TRBV12-4,NA,NA,TRBJ2-1,CASSLGRQGDYNEQFF,TGTGCCAGCAGTTTAGGCAGGCAGGGAGACTACAATGAGCAGTTCTTC
TRBV29-1,TRBD1,NA,TRBJ2-5,CSGDRGRETQYF,TGCAGCGGGGACAGGGGGCGAGAGACCCAGTACTTC
TRBV4-1,TRBD2,NA,TRBJ2-7,CASSQRALAGNEQYF,TGCGCCAGCAGCCAACGGGCACTAGCGGGGAATGAGCAGTACTTC
TRBV15,NA,NA,TRBJ2-4,CATSRGGEHVDIQYF,TGTGCCACCAGCAGAGGGGGGGAGCACGTGGACATTCAGTACTTC
TRBV28,NA,NA,TRBJ2-3,CASSSSASDTDTQYF,TGTGCCAGCAGTTCGAGCGCTAGCGACACAGATACGCAGTATTTT
TRBV6-5,NA,NA,TRBJ2-5,CASRAETYETQYF,TGTGCCAGCCGAGCGGAGACATATGAGACCCAGTACTTC
TRBV12-3/TRBV12-4,NA,NA,TRBJ1-5,CASSLNGRNQPQHF,TGTGCCAGCAGTTTAAACGGGCGCAATCAGCCCCAGCATTTT
TRBV4-2,NA,NA,TRBJ2-7,CASSQGRAGALNEQYF,TGTGCCAGCAGCCAAGGTCGGGCGGGGGCATTAAACGAGCAGTACTTC
TRBV29-1,NA,NA,TRBJ1-1,CSVVGPQGTEAFF,TGCAGCGTTGTAGGTCCCCAGGGTACTGAAGCTTTCTTT
TRBV20-1,NA,NA,TRBJ2-7,CSADGTDGYEQYF,TGCAGTGCTGATGGGACTGACGGCTACGAGCAGTACTTC
TRBV28,NA,NA,TRBJ1-6,CTSSGGRGYNSPLHF,TGTACCAGCAGTGGGGGGAGAGGCTATAATTCACCCCTCCACTTT
TRBV18,NA,NA,TRBJ2-3,CASSPLSMNTDTQYF,TGTGCCAGCTCACCGCTCAGCATGAATACAGATACGCAGTATTTT
TRBV6-6,NA,NA,TRBJ2-5,CASSQQYSETQYF,TGTGCCAGCAGTCAACAGTACTCGGAGACCCAGTACTTC
TRBV20-1,NA,once,TRBJ2-7,CSARDTVLGEQYF,TGCAGTGCTAGAGATACCGTATTGGGCGAGCAGTACTTC
TRBV20-1,TRBD1,NA,TRBJ2-4,CSARITGENIQYF,TGCAGTGCTAGAATCACAGGGGAAAACATTCAGTACTTC
TRBV20-1,NA,few,TRBJ1-6,CSAPSLAGPSSPLHF,TGCAGTGCTCCATCCCTCGCGGGCCCGAGCTCACCCCTCCACTTT
TRBV25-1,NA,NA,TRBJ2-5,CASSEARGGQETQYF,TGTGCCAGCAGTGAAGCCAGGGGAGGACAAGAGACCCAGTACTTC
TRBV5-1,NA,NA,TRBJ2-5,CASSLAGALGETQYF,TGCGCCAGCAGCTTGGCGGGGGCGTTAGGGGAGACCCAGTACTTC
TRBV29-1,TRBD2,NA,TRBJ2-1,CSVDRAGGMGEQFF,TGCAGCGTTGATCGGGCGGGAGGAATGGGTGAGCAGTTCTTC
TRBV6-5,TRBD1,NA,TRBJ1-1,CASLQRGTANTEAFF,TGTGCCAGCCTCCAACGGGGGACAGCGAACACTGAAGCTTTCTTT
TRBV7-2,NA,NA,TRBJ2-5,CASSFGGRGNEQYF,TGTGCCAGCAGCTTCGGAGGGCGGGGCAATGAGCAGTACTTC
TRBV12-3/TRBV12-4,TRBD1,NA,TRBJ2-7,CASSSQGAENYEQYF,TGTGCCAGCAGTTCTCAGGGGGCGGAGAACTACGAGCAGTACTTC
TRBV10-3,TRBD1,many,TRBJ2-1,CAISESNGGQGDEQFF,TGTGCCATCAGTGAGTCGAACGGGGGACAGGGCGATGAGCAGTTCTTC
TRBV20-1,TRBD2,few,TRBJ2-7,CSAVELAGYEQYF,TGCAGTGCCGTCGAACTAGCGGGATACGAGCAGTACTTC
TRBV12-3/TRBV12-4,TRBD2,NA,TRBJ2-5,CASRTGTSRETQYF,TGTGCCAGCAGGACCGGGACTAGCAGAGAGACCCAGTACTTC
TRBV29-1,NA,NA,TRBJ2-1,CSVATPSVHEQFF,TGCAGCGTTGCCACCCCTAGCGTGCATGAGCAGTTCTTC
TRBV29-1,NA,NA,TRBJ2-7,CSVEGGPRYEQYF,TGCAGCGTTGAGGGGGGCCCCCGTTACGAGCAGTACTTC
TRBV12-3/TRBV12-4,NA,few,TRBJ1-2,CASSLDSLYGYTF,TGTGCCAGCAGTTTAGACAGCCTCTATGGCTACACCTTC
TRBV5-1,TRBD1,NA,TRBJ2-1,CASSPFRDRGSDEQFF,TGCGCCAGCAGCCCTTTCAGGGACAGGGGGAGTGATGAGCAGTTCTTC
TRBV5-1,NA,NA,TRBJ2-2,CASSPDVTGELFF,TGCGCCAGCAGCCCCGACGTCACCGGGGAGCTGTTTTTT
TRBV20-1,NA,NA,TRBJ2-5,CSALGLGDNEQYF,TGCAGTGCCCTGGGCTTGGGGGACAATGAGCAGTACTTC
TRBV20-1,TRBD2,once,TRBJ2-3,CSVSTSGRAGSPDTQYF,TGCAGTGTCTCGACTAGCGGGAGGGCGGGTTCCCCAGATACGCAGTATTTT
TRBV20-1,TRBD2,NA,TRBJ2-1,CSSGLAGDNEQFF,TGCAGTTCTGGACTAGCGGGAGATAATGAGCAGTTCTTC
TRBV7-9,TRBD2,NA,TRBJ2-3,CASTPPELAGTDTQYF,TGTGCCAGCACCCCTCCGGAACTAGCGGGCACAGATACGCAGTATTTT
TRBV20-1,TRBD2,few,TRBJ2-7,CSADRLAGGSYEQYF,TGCAGTGCTGACCGACTAGCGGGAGGATCCTACGAGCAGTACTTC
TRBV27,NA,NA,TRBJ1-6,CASSFTESPLHF,TGTGCCAGCAGTTTCACGGAATCACCCCTCCACTTT
TRBV2,NA,once,TRBJ2-1,CASSLAGETQFF,TGTGCCAGTTCACTGGCGGGTGAGACCCAGTTCTTC
TRBV20-1,NA,NA,TRBJ2-2,CSARVTGTTNTGELFF,TGCAGTGCTAGAGTTACCGGGACAACGAACACCGGGGAGCTGTTTTTT